The clone carrying this TCR beta chain was found once. Sequencing was performed with immunoSEQ multiplex PCR; in TCRdb, only in-frame clones are kept and a portion is missing. The sample includes about 660,000 clones, 80% to 90% of them seen just once. The data derive from a study of shared T cell receptors in the human thymus. Trimming removed 3 bases from V and 5 bases from J; junction bases left unmatched: 6. This CDR3 spans 14 amino acids. The germline V gene encodes CDR1 SGHNT and CDR2 YYREEE (reference sequence). This sample also belongs to another study, concerning human thymus T cells. That report adds: Healthy Finnish infants undergoing corrective surgery for congenital heart defects were the donors. Thymic tissue was derived from resections collected during corrective heart surgery. Thymic and blood repertoires appeared to display a bias in their usage of V and J genes. Related research has reported that thymic repertoires overlap highly among unrelated individuals.

Sequencing was performed on thymocytes. The V call is TRBV5-4, the J call TRBJ2-5; 8 positions agree with TRBD1. The sequence came from a boy under two years old with a congenital heart defect. Here the CDR3 reads CASSSWTGKETQYF. In DNA form, the CDR3 reads TGTGCCAGCAGCTCTTGGACAGGGAAGGAGACCCAGTACTTC.